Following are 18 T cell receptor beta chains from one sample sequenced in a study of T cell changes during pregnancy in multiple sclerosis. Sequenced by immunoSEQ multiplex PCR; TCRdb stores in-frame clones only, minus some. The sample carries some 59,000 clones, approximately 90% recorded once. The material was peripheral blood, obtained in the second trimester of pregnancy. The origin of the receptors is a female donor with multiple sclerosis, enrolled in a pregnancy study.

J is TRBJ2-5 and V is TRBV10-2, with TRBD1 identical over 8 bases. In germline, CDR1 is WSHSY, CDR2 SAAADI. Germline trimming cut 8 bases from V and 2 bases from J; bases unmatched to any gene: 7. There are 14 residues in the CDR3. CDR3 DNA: TGCGCCAGCGGATGGACAGGGCGGCAAGAGACCCAGTACTTC. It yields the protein CASGWTGRQETQYF.

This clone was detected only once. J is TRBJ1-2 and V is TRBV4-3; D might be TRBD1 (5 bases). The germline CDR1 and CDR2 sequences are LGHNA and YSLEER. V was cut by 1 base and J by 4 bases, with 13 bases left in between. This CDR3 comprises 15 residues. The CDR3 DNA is TGCGCCAGCAGCCAAGGGGGCGCCCCCGTCTATGGCTACACCTTC. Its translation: CASSQGGAPVYGYTF.

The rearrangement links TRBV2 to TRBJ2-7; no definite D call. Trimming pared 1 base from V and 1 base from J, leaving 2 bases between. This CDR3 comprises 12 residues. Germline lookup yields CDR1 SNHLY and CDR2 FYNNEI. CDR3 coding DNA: TGTGCCAGCAGTGAAGTATCCTACGAGCAGTACTTC. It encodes CASSEVSYEQYF. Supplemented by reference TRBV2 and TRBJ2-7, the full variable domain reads EPEVTQTPSHQVTQMGQEVILRCVPISNHLYFYWYRQILGQKVEFLVSFYNNEISEKSEIFDDQFSVERPDGSNFTLKIRSTKLEDSAMYFCASSEVSYEQYFGPGTRLTVT.

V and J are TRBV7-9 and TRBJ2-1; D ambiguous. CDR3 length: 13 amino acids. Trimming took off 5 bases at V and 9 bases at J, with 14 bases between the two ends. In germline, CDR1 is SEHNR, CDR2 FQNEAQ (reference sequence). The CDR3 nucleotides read TGTGCCAGCAGCCCGACTGGCCCGGGTGAGCAGTTCTTC. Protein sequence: CASSPTGPGEQFF. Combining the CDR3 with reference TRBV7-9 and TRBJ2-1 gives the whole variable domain DTGVSQNPRHKITKRGQNVTFRCDPISEHNRLYWYRQTLGQGPEFLTYFQNEAQLEKSRLLSDRFSAERPKGSFSTLEIQRTEQGDSAMYLCASSPTGPGEQFFGPGTRLTVL.

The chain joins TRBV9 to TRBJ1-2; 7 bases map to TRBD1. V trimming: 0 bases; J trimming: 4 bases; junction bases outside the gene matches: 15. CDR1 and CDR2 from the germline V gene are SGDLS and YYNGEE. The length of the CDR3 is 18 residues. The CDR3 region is CASSVGGAVAGGRYGYTF. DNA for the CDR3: TGTGCCAGCAGCGTAGGGGGGGCTGTGGCAGGGGGACGCTATGGCTACACCTTC.

The chain's CDR3 is CASSLGQSSLQETQYF. The CDR3 bases are TGCGCCAGCAGCTTGGGCCAGTCGTCCCTCCAAGAGACCCAGTACTTC. This rearrangement joins TRBV5-1 to TRBJ2-5, with D unclear. CDR3 length: 16 residues. CDR1 is SGHRS, CDR2 YFSETQ, per germline. Deletions cut 0 bases from V and 1 base from J, with 13 bases between.

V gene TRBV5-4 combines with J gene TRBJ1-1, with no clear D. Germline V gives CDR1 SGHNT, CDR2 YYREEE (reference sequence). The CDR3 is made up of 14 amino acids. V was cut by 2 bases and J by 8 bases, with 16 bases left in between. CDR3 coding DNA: TGTGCCAGCAGCTTCCTGACAACCCGATCAGAAGCTTTCTTT. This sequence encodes CASSFLTTRSEAFF.

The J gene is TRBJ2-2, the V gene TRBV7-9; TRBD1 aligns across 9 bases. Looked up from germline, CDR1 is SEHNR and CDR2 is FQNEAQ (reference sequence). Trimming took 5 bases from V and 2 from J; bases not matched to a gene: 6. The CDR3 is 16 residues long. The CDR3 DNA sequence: TGTGCCAGCAGCACCTGGGACAGGGAAAACACCGGGGAGCTGTTTTTT. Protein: CASSTWDRENTGELFF.

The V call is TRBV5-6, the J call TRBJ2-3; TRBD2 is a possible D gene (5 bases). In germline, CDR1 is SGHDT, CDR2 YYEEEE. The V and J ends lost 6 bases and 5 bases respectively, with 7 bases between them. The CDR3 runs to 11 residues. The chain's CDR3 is CASTRGDTQYF. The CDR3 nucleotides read TGTGCCAGCACACGGGGAGATACGCAGTATTTT.

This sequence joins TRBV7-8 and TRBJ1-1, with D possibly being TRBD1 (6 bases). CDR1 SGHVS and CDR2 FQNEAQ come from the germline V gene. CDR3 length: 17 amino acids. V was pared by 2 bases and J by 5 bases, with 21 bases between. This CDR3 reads CASSLNGAGDYRTEAFF. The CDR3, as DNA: TGTGCCAGCAGCTTAAATGGGGCAGGGGACTACAGGACTGAAGCTTTCTTT.

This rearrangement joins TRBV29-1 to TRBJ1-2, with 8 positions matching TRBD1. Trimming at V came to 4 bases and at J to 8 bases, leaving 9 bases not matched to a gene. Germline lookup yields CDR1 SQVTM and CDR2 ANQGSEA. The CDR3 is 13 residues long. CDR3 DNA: TGCAGCGTTGCCCGGGACAGGCGATTCGGCTACACCTTC. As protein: CSVARDRRFGYTF.

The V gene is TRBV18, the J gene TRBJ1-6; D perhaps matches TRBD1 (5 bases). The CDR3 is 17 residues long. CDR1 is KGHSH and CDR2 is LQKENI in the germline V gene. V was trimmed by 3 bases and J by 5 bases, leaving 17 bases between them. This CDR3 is CASSPESRAHHNSPLHF. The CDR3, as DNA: TGTGCCAGCTCACCTGAAAGCAGGGCCCACCATAATTCACCCCTCCACTTT. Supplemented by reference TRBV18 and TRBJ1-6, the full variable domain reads NAGVMQNPRHLVRRRGQEARLRCSPMKGHSHVYWYRQLPEEGLKFMVYLQKENIIDESGMPKERFSAEFPKEGPSILRIQQVVRGDSAAYFCASSPESRAHHNSPLHFGNGTRLTVT.

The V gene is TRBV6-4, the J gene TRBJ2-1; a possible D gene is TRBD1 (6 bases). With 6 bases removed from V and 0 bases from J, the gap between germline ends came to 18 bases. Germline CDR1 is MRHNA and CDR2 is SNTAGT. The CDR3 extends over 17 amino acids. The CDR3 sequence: CASSQEGDISSYNEQFF. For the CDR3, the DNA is TGTGCCAGCAGCCAAGAGGGGGACATAAGCTCCTACAATGAGCAGTTCTTC.

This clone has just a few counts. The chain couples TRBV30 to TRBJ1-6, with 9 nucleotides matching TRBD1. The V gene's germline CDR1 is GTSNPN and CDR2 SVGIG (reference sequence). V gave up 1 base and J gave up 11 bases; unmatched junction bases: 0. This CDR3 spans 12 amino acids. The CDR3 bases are TGTGCCTGGAGTGGACAGGGGGCACCCCTCCACTTT. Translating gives CAWSGQGAPLHF.

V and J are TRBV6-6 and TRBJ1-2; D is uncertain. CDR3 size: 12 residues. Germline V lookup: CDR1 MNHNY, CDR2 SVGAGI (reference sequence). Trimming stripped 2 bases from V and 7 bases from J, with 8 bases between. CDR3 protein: CASSYIGGGYTF. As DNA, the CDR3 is TGTGCCAGCAGTTACATAGGAGGTGGCTACACCTTC.

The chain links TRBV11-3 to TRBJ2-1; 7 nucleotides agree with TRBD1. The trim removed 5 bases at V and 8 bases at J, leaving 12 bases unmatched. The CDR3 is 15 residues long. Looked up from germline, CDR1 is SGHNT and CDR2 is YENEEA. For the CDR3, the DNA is TGTGCCAGCAGCACCGGGACAGTCGCTCGTGATGAGCAGTTCTTC. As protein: CASSTGTVARDEQFF.

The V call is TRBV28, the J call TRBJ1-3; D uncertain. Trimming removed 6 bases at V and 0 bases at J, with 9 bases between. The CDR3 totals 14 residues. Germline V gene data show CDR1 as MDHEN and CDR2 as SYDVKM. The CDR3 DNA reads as TGTGCCAGCAGAACCGCGAGCTCTGGAAACACCATATATTTT. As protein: CASRTASSGNTIYF.

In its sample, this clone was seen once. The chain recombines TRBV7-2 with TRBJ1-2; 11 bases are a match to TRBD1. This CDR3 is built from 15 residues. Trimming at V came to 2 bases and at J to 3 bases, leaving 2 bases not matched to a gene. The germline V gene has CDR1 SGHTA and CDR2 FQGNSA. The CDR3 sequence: CASSLTGQGDYGYTF. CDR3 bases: TGTGCCAGCAGCTTAACGGGACAGGGGGACTATGGCTACACCTTC.